These 13 T cell receptor beta chains were all obtained from the same sample, sequenced in a study of T cell repertoires in cytomegalovirus infection. TCRdb reanalysed the reads using MiXCR and keeps one entry per CDR3 protein. The sample contains a few hundred thousand distinct CDR3 sequences, 25% to 35% of which appear only once. Their antigens are not known. The source material was cultured PBMCs, sampled from culture after CMV antigen stimulation. The source is a human donor in good health (CMV status not recorded). Some clones in this sample may be carry-over from other donors' samples.

This chain links TRBV15 with TRBJ2-2, with D unclear. CDR1 is LNHNV, CDR2 YYDKDF, per germline (reference sequence). This CDR3 spans 15 amino acids. V was pared by 8 bases and J by 0 bases, with 13 bases between. CDR3 nucleotide sequence: TGTGCCACCCCGCGGACCCCCGCGAACACCGGGGAGCTGTTTTTT. Its translation is CATPRTPANTGELFF.

V gene TRBV12-3 or TRBV12-4 combines with J gene TRBJ1-4, with 10 bases that match TRBD1. V gave up 6 bases and J gave up 5 bases; unmatched junction bases: 3. CDR3 size: 14 residues. As DNA, the CDR3 is TGTGCCAGCAGCCTGGACAGGGGGAATGAAAAACTGTTTTTT. This translates into CASSLDRGNEKLFF.

This clonotype was counted between two and nine times. The V gene is TRBV6-2 or TRBV6-3, the J gene TRBJ2-6, with a weak D call TRBD2 (5 bases). The germline gives CDR1 MNHEY, CDR2 SVGEGT. The length of the CDR3 is 14 residues. V lost 6 bases and J 3 bases, leaving 9 bases between the germline ends. The CDR3 coding sequence is TGTGCCAGCAGAAGGACTGGTGGGGCCAACGTCCTGACTTTC. Translating it yields CASRRTGGANVLTF.

In this sample, this clonotype turned up a few times. The V and J genes are TRBV20-1 and TRBJ2-7; 9 bases line up with TRBD1. In germline, CDR1 is DFQATT, CDR2 SNEGSKA (reference sequence). CDR3 length: 15 residues. With 1 base clipped from V and 5 bases from J, the junction kept 9 bases outside the gene matches. CDR3 coding DNA: TGCAGTGCTAGAGGACCCGGACAGGGGAGTCACGAGCAGTACTTC. Protein: CSARGPGQGSHEQYF.

This clonotype has just a few counts. The chain joins TRBV20-1 to TRBJ2-7; 8 nucleotides match TRBD2. The CDR3 contains 14 residues. Germline V gene data show CDR1 as DFQATT and CDR2 as SNEGSKA (reference sequence). Trimming removed 5 bases from V and 5 bases from J; junction bases left unmatched: 11. CDR3 in amino acids: CSAEMSGSVDEQYF. CDR3 coding DNA: TGCAGTGCTGAGATGAGCGGGAGTGTCGACGAGCAGTACTTC.

This chain joins TRBV19 and TRBJ2-1; TRBD2 matches at 9 bases. Looked up from germline, CDR1 is LNHDA and CDR2 is SQIVND (reference sequence). The CDR3 contains 17 residues. Germline trimming cut 0 bases from V and 5 bases from J; bases unmatched to any gene: 8. The DNA of the CDR3 is TGTGCCAGTAGTATAGATCTATCTAGCGGGGTACACAATGAGCAGTTCTTC. Its protein product is CASSIDLSSGVHNEQFF. Variable domain in full (rest from reference TRBV19 and TRBJ2-1): DGGITQSPKYLFRKEGQNVTLSCEQNLNHDAMYWYRQDPGQGLRLIYYSQIVNDFQKGDIAEGYSVSREKKESFPLTVTSAQKNPTAFYLCASSIDLSSGVHNEQFFGPGTRLTVL.

This clonotype was counted between two and nine times. This chain uses TRBV4-1 with TRBJ2-1, with 10 bases identical to TRBD2. With 2 bases clipped from V and 3 bases from J, the junction kept 1 base outside the gene matches. The CDR3 is made up of 15 amino acids. Looked up from germline, CDR1 is MGHRA and CDR2 is YSYEKL. CDR3 sequence reads: CASSQTSGIYNEQFF. The CDR3 DNA sequence: TGCGCCAGCAGCCAAACTAGCGGGATCTACAATGAGCAGTTCTTC.

The gene calls are TRBV7-2 and TRBJ2-3; TRBD2 agrees at 15 bases. This CDR3 comprises 19 residues. J lost 3 bases, V lost 5 bases, and 12 bases had no gene match. Germline values: CDR1 SGHTA, CDR2 FQGNSA. The CDR3: CASSVGLAGGPSYTDTQYF. DNA of the CDR3: TGTGCCAGCAGCGTAGGACTAGCGGGAGGGCCCTCGTATACAGATACGCAGTATTTT.

The rearrangement joins TRBV7-2 to TRBJ2-1; perhaps TRBD2 as D (5 bases). V dropped 5 bases and J dropped 0 bases, with 11 bases sitting between them. Germline V gives CDR1 SGHTA, CDR2 FQGNSA. The length of the CDR3 is 15 residues. DNA for the CDR3: TGTGCCAGCAGCCCCGGACTTATCTCCTACAATGAGCAGTTCTTC. Encoded protein: CASSPGLISYNEQFF.

The table lists this clonotype with a few counts. The chain carries TRBV20-1 and TRBJ2-7; TRBD2 might be the D (6 bases). Deletions cut 3 bases from V and 2 bases from J, with 11 bases between. Germline V gene sequence: CDR1 DFQATT, CDR2 SNEGSKA (reference sequence). The CDR3 consists of 13 residues. The CDR3 protein is CSASRRGPYEQYV. CDR3 DNA sequence: TGCAGTGCTAGTAGGCGGGGCCCCTACGAGCAGTACGTC.

This clonotype was counted a few times. The gene calls are TRBV9 and TRBJ2-7, with 7 bases lining up with TRBD2. J lost 5 bases, V lost 0 bases, and 5 bases had no gene match. CDR1 is SGDLS and CDR2 is YYNGEE in the germline V gene. This CDR3 region has 14 residues. CDR3 region: CASSVGASGNEQYV. CDR3 DNA: TGTGCCAGCAGCGTAGGGGCTAGCGGCAACGAGCAGTACGTC.

This clonotype was seen only a few times. V and J are TRBV28 and TRBJ2-1; 8 bases line up with TRBD2. J was trimmed by 7 bases and V by 2 bases; bases with no gene match: 10. Germline loops: CDR1 MDHEN, CDR2 SYDVKM. The CDR3 spans 16 residues. The CDR3 region is CASSLRIGLAVNEQFF. CDR3 sequence (DNA): TGTGCCAGCAGTTTAAGGATAGGACTAGCCGTAAATGAGCAGTTCTTC.

The rearrangement joins TRBV28 to TRBJ1-5, with D possibly matching TRBD1 (6 bases). Trimming pared 5 bases from V and 4 bases from J, leaving 15 bases between. This CDR3 contains 15 residues. Germline CDR1 and CDR2: MDHEN and SYDVKM. The DNA of the CDR3 is TGTGCCAGCAGTCTCACCGGGACACAAAATCAGCCCCAGCATTTT. Its translation: CASSLTGTQNQPQHF.